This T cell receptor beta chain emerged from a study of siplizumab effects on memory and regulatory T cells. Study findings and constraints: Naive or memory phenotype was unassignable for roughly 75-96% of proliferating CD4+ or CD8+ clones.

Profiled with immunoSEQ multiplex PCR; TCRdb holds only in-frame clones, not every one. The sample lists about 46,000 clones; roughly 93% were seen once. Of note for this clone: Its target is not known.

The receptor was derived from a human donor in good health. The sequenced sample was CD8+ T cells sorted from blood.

The CDR3 DNA reads as TGTGCCAGCAGCTCAGTAGACCACGGGATAGGGTCTGAGCAGTTCTTC. Its translation: CASSSVDHGIGSEQFF. This chain links TRBV7-6 with TRBJ2-1, with a weak D call TRBD2 (5 bases). The germline V gene encodes CDR1 SGHVS and CDR2 FNYEAQ. The germline V and J ends were trimmed by 4 bases and 9 bases, with 22 bases remaining between them. This CDR3 spans 16 amino acids.